Listed below are T cell receptor beta chains from one sample, sequenced in a study of T cells in Graves' hyperthyroidism and ophthalmopathy. Via MiXCR, TCRdb re-called the multiplex PCR reads, giving one row per CDR3 protein. Here the sample spans about 160,000 distinct CDR3 sequences, about 9.4% being singletons. Specimen: blood. Source of these receptors: a woman between 18 and 29 years old with Graves' hyperthyroidism that later progressed to Graves' ophthalmopathy. CDR3s include the opening cysteine and the closing phenylalanine or tryptophan. The order of the fields is J gene, D gene, V gene, clone size, CDR3 DNA, CDR3 protein. A D gene is named only where the DNA matches it firmly. Only some rows state a clone size, as once, few, many or a class for expanded clones.

J: TRBJ2-7; D: TRBD1; V: TRBV12-3/TRBV12-4; size: many; DNA: TGTGCCAGCAGTTTAACGGACAGGGTCCACGAGCAGTACTTC; CDR3: CASSLTDRVHEQYF
J: TRBJ2-3; D: .; V: TRBV7-3; size: .; DNA: TGTGCCAGCAGCTTAAATTTCCAGGACACAGATACGCAGTATTTT; CDR3: CASSLNFQDTDTQYF
J: TRBJ2-5; D: .; V: TRBV18; size: many; DNA: TGTGCCAGCTCACCAACTGACGGTGGGGAGACCCAGTACTTC; CDR3: CASSPTDGGETQYF
J: TRBJ2-3; D: .; V: TRBV7-6; size: few; DNA: TGTGCCAGCAGCTTAGGTATAGACACAGATACGCAGTATTTT; CDR3: CASSLGIDTDTQYF
J: TRBJ2-3; D: .; V: TRBV9; size: .; DNA: TGTGCCAGCAGCGTAGGAGGGGGGACGGTGAATACGCAGTATTTT; CDR3: CASSVGGGTVNTQYF
J: TRBJ2-1; D: .; V: TRBV4-1; size: .; DNA: TGCGCCAGCAGCCTTCAGACAGGGAGGCGCTTCTTC; CDR3: CASSLQTGRRFF
J: TRBJ2-3; D: .; V: TRBV14; size: many; DNA: TGTGCCAGCAGCCAAGTTCGGGATACGCAGTATTTT; CDR3: CASSQVRDTQYF
J: TRBJ2-1; D: .; V: TRBV7-9; size: .; DNA: TGTGCCAGCAGCCTGATTTTGGACAATGAGCAGTTCTTC; CDR3: CASSLILDNEQFF
J: TRBJ1-5; D: .; V: TRBV24-1; size: many; DNA: TGTGCCACCAGTGATCACGACGGGGGCAATCAGCCCCAGCATTTT; CDR3: CATSDHDGGNQPQHF
J: TRBJ2-2; D: .; V: TRBV28; size: many; DNA: TGTGCCAGCAGTTCCCTAGGGATTGACACCGGGGAGCTGTTTTTT; CDR3: CASSSLGIDTGELFF
J: TRBJ1-5; D: .; V: TRBV2; size: many; DNA: TGTGCCAGCAGTGAAATAGGGGGATACAATCAGCCCCAGCATTTT; CDR3: CASSEIGGYNQPQHF
J: TRBJ2-7; D: .; V: TRBV6-1; size: many; DNA: TGTGCCAGCAGATCTGCGAGGGGATCCTACGAGCAGTACTTC; CDR3: CASRSARGSYEQYF
J: TRBJ2-2; D: .; V: TRBV11-3; size: many; DNA: TGTGCCAGCAGCTTAGATTCGGTGGCCGGGGAGCTGTTTTTT; CDR3: CASSLDSVAGELFF
J: TRBJ1-1; D: TRBD1; V: TRBV6-2/TRBV6-3; size: .; DNA: TGTGCCAGCACCGACCCCAGGGGGGGCGCGGGATTCACTGAAGCTTTCTTT; CDR3: CASTDPRGGAGFTEAFF
J: TRBJ2-3; D: .; V: TRBV29-1; size: many; DNA: TGCAGCGTTCGGGGAGCGCCAGATACGCAGTATTTT; CDR3: CSVRGAPDTQYF
J: TRBJ1-1; D: .; V: TRBV12-5; size: many; DNA: TGTGCTAGTGGTTTGGGGCTAGGGGCTGCCACTGAAGCTTTCTTT; CDR3: CASGLGLGAATEAFF
J: TRBJ2-7; D: TRBD1; V: TRBV2; size: many; DNA: TGTGCCAGCAGTAGACAGGGAATTGGCTACGAGCAGTACTTC; CDR3: CASSRQGIGYEQYF
J: TRBJ1-1; D: .; V: TRBV6-1; size: many; DNA: TGTGCCAGCAGAGGGACGGGGTGGAACACTGAAGCTTTCTTT; CDR3: CASRGTGWNTEAFF
J: TRBJ1-1; D: .; V: TRBV2; size: many; DNA: TGTGCCAGCAGACGGGTGGAATTCACTGAAGCTTTCTTT; CDR3: CASRRVEFTEAFF
J: TRBJ1-1; D: .; V: TRBV2; size: many; DNA: TGTGCCAGCAGTGAATGGATGAACACTGAAGCTTTCTTT; CDR3: CASSEWMNTEAFF
J: TRBJ1-4; D: .; V: TRBV7-9; size: .; DNA: TGTGCCAGCAGCTCTGGGGACGAGGCAACTAATGAAAAACTGTTTTTT; CDR3: CASSSGDEATNEKLFF
J: TRBJ2-1; D: .; V: TRBV4-1; size: .; DNA: TGCGCCAGCAGCCAAGGGGTAGGATACAATGAGCAGTTCTTC; CDR3: CASSQGVGYNEQFF
J: TRBJ1-5; D: .; V: TRBV19; size: few; DNA: TGTGCCAGTAGTATCAAGTCAGCCTGGGGCAATCAGCCCCAGCATTTT; CDR3: CASSIKSAWGNQPQHF
J: TRBJ2-3; D: TRBD2; V: TRBV7-9; size: many; DNA: TGTGCCAGCAGCCCGAGAAGACTAGCGGGGGCGACCGATACGCAGTATTTT; CDR3: CASSPRRLAGATDTQYF
J: TRBJ1-1; D: TRBD1; V: TRBV29-1; size: many; DNA: TGCAGCGTTAGCCGGGACAGGGGATACATGAACACTGAAGCTTTCTTT; CDR3: CSVSRDRGYMNTEAFF
J: TRBJ2-5; D: .; V: TRBV15; size: few; DNA: TGTGTCACCAGCAGAGATCGAACGGGACATAGCAAACAGTACTTC; CDR3: CVTSRDRTGHSKQYF
J: TRBJ2-1; D: .; V: TRBV24-1; size: many; DNA: TGTGCCACCAGTGATCCTGGGGTAAATGAGCAGTTCTTC; CDR3: CATSDPGVNEQFF
J: TRBJ2-1; D: .; V: TRBV30; size: many; DNA: TGTGCCTGGAGTGTATCTTCGAATGAGCAGTTCTTC; CDR3: CAWSVSSNEQFF